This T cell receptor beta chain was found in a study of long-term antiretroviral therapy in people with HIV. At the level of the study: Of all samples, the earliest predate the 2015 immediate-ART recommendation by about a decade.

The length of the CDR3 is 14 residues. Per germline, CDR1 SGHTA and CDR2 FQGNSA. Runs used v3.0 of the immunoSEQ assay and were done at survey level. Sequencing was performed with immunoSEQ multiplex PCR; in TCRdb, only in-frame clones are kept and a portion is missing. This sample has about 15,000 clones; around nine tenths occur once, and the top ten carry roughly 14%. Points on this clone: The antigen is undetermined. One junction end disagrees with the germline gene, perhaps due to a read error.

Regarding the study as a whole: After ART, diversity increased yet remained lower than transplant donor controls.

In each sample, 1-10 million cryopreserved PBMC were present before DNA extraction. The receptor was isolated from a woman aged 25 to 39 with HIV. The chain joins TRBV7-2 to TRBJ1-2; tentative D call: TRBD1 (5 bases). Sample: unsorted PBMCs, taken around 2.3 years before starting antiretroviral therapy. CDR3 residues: CASSLVVRDYGYTF. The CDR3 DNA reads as TGTGCCAGCAGCTTAGTAGTCAGGGACTACGGCTACACCTTC.